One and the same sample provided the 4 T cell receptor beta chains below, sequenced in a study of blood T cell repertoires in COVID-19. Sequenced by immunoSEQ multiplex PCR; TCRdb stores in-frame clones only, minus some. The sample records hundreds of thousands of clones, about 80% being singletons. The sequencing sample was made of peripheral blood. These receptors were collected from a woman aged 40 to 50 with active or convalescent COVID-19.

The chain links TRBV4-1 to TRBJ1-3, with a possible D match to TRBD1 (5 bases). Looked up from germline, CDR1 is MGHRA and CDR2 is YSYEKL. V was clipped by 0 bases and J by 0 bases, with 15 bases between them. The CDR3 covers 18 residues. CDR3 nucleotides: TGCGCCAGCAGCCAAGAGGGGAGGGGTTCCAACTCTGGAAACACCATATATTTT. Translation: CASSQEGRGSNSGNTIYF.

The chain couples TRBV7-2 to TRBJ2-7; D is ambiguous. Trimming shortened V by 5 bases and J by 4 bases, and 12 bases separated the two germline ends. Germline V gene sequence: CDR1 SGHTA, CDR2 FQGNSA. The CDR3 extends over 13 amino acids. The CDR3 here is CASSIRILYEQYF. In nucleotides, the CDR3 is TGTGCCAGCAGCATTAGAATTCTTTACGAGCAGTACTTC.

The chain links TRBV28 to TRBJ1-6; 8 bases are a match to TRBD1. This CDR3 spans 14 amino acids. Germline V lookup: CDR1 MDHEN, CDR2 SYDVKM. Losses at the gene ends were 6 bases for V and 10 bases for J; bases not matched to a gene: 8. The DNA for the CDR3 is TGTGCCAGCAGACAGGGGGTTGGGGGGTCACCCCTCCACTTT. Protein sequence: CASRQGVGGSPLHF.

The rearrangement uses TRBV11-3 and TRBJ1-4; D is possibly TRBD1 (6 bases). V dropped 2 bases and J dropped 9 bases, with 19 bases sitting between them. CDR1 and CDR2 from the germline V gene are SGHNT and YENEEA. CDR3 length: 16 residues. CDR3 nucleotide sequence: TGTGCCAGCAGCTTAAATACCGGGACACAGCGTAAAAAACTGTTTTTT. The encoded protein is CASSLNTGTQRKKLFF.